This is a list of T cell receptor beta chains from one sample in a study of blood T cell repertoires in COVID-19. TCRdb's copy holds only in-frame clones and misses some; the assay was immunoSEQ multiplex PCR. The top ten clones hold under 7.5% of a sample with 45,000 to 70,000 clones, roughly 89% of them seen once. The sequenced material came from peripheral blood. Receptors were obtained from a woman aged 60-70 years with COVID-19, enrolled during active disease. CDR3s include the opening cysteine and the closing phenylalanine or tryptophan.

>TRBV27
CATRGSGGYEQYF
>TRBV5-5
CASSLAGGTQYF
>TRBV9
CASSVADRGGHEQYF
>TRBV10-3
CAIREQGDQPQHF
>TRBV7-9
CASSPGGDTRNYGYTF
>TRBV2
CASNLRVGGNTIYF
>TRBV2
CASRETGATNEKLFF
>TRBV9
CASSVVGGSLTGGNEQFF
>TRBV18
CASSPLPGQGAPGNQPQHF
>TRBV5-1
CASSLAGLYEQYF
>TRBV7-2
CASSPRPIGAAFF
>TRBV3-1/TRBV3-2
CASSQLGDSSSYNEQFF
>TRBV29-1
CSVDAGFYGYTF
>TRBV19
CASSILGLAGNYEQYF
>TRBV6-1
CVSSDLFEAFF
>TRBV18
CASSLPRDWRTDTQYF
>TRBV4-1
CASREGPPGYNEQFF
>TRBV7-8
CASSLAGLTGANVLTF
>TRBV27
CASRTDSPHSPLHF
>TRBV3-1/TRBV3-2
CASSQGGLNYGYTF
>TRBV7-2
CASSRGLAEYEQYF
>TRBV5-1
CASSLASGRVSSYNEQFF
>TRBV9
CASSVVAGGGQETQYF
>TRBV27
CASSFGGGVSLTEQYF
>TRBV7-2
CATGGVKAGYTQYF
>TRBV27
CASSPVGQGGAYGYTF
>TRBV20-1
CSARGLAGSFF
>TRBV5-1
CASRGPRDNEGTEAFF
>TRBV29-1
CSVVRGTYEQYF
>TRBV2
CASNKQGAYGYTF
>TRBV18
CASSPTGVGEKLFF
>TRBV5-1
CASSFGGDYEQYF
>TRBV19
CASGRTGNEGNQPQHF
>TRBV19
CASSMVSSGAYNEQFF
>TRBV12-3/TRBV12-4
CASSLEAGGYTF
>TRBV7-6
CASSLERGAGTEAFF
>TRBV4-1
CASSQTGTSGSYNEQFF
>TRBV4-1
CASSLRVAGDTGELFF
>TRBV11-2
CASSSEVGAIESPLHF